The 4 T cell receptor beta chains given below trace back to one sample, sequenced in a study of blood T cell repertoires in COVID-19. Assay used: immunoSEQ multiplex PCR; TCRdb lists only in-frame clones, some missing. The table records 250,000 to 300,000 clones, 89% of them present only once. Specimen: PBMCs or T cells enriched from blood (not recorded which). The receptors were sampled from a woman aged 55-69 years who had recovered from COVID-19.

The rearrangement links TRBV18 to TRBJ1-2; possibly TRBD1 for D (6 bases). V lost 3 bases, J lost 6 bases, and 11 bases lay in between. This CDR3 has 13 residues. Germline CDR1 is KGHSH and CDR2 is LQKENI. CDR3 residues: CASSPNRVDGYTF. CDR3 DNA: TGTGCCAGCTCACCCAACAGGGTAGATGGCTACACCTTC.

The rearrangement uses TRBV2 and TRBJ1-5, with 11 bases fitting TRBD1. The CDR3 loop spans 15 amino acids. Germline CDR1 and CDR2: SNHLY and FYNNEI. V gave up 7 bases and J gave up 7 bases; unmatched junction bases: 9. The CDR3 bases are TGTGCCAGCAACAAAGGACAGGGGGCGCGACAGCCCCAGCATTTT. Translation: CASNKGQGARQPQHF.

In its sample, this clone was seen once. Here the CDR3 DNA reads TGTGCCAGCAGTTTACCGGGGAACACTGAAGCTTTCTTT. Amino acid sequence: CASSLPGNTEAFF. The chain is built from TRBV12-3 or TRBV12-4 and TRBJ1-1; no definite D call. The CDR3 loop spans 13 amino acids. Trimming pared 2 bases from V and 1 base from J, leaving 5 bases between.

This clone has more than one count but fewer than ten. This chain connects TRBV6-5 to TRBJ1-5; 8 nucleotides match TRBD1. J was trimmed by 11 bases and V by 7 bases; bases with no gene match: 4. The CDR3 covers 11 residues. Looked up from germline, CDR1 is MNHEY and CDR2 is SVGAGI. The CDR3 spells CASTTGGTQHF. CDR3 DNA sequence: TGTGCCAGCACCACAGGGGGAACCCAGCATTTT.